The clone carrying this T cell receptor (beta chain) is judged medium-sized. The target antigen is unknown. The assay was immunoSEQ multiplex PCR, and TCRdb's table has in-frame clones only and misses some. Among 60,000 to 75,000 clones listed, 65% to 80% were seen once. This sample is part of a study of T cell responses to AZD1222 COVID-19 vaccine. Study-level points and caveats: Spike-specific TCR breadth and depth both grew after two AZD1222 doses. Per reports, nearly half of all spike-specific TCRs target regions that are unmutated in variants. With dominance at 160-218 and 743-854, vaccine-associated CD4 TCRs spanned spike. Just six people given AZD1222 tested seropositive at baseline.

Trimming at V came to 6 bases and at J to 8 bases, leaving 16 bases not matched to a gene. Germline assignment: CDR1 LGHNA and CDR2 YNFKEQ. This CDR3 has 16 residues. The sequence was obtained from an adult who received the AZD1222 COVID-19 vaccine. The chain has TRBV4-2 and TRBJ1-2; 9 positions agree with TRBD1. Sample: peripheral blood, taken 28 days after the second AZD1222 dose. The DNA of the CDR3 is TGTGCCAGCAGTTCGTTGGGACAGGGCGCCCTAGGGGGCTACACCTTC. Translation: CASSSLGQGALGGYTF.